A single sample gave rise to the 21 T cell receptor beta chains below, sequenced in a study of CD8 T cells in Susac syndrome. RNA in amounts of roughly 0.5 to 1 ug was reverse transcribed with random hexamers. TCRdb passed the immunoSEQ multiplex PCR reads through MiXCR, listing each CDR3 protein once. The repertoire holds 170,000 or so distinct CDR3 sequences, around 94% seen once, with around 0.094% in the top ten. Input material: CD4+ T cells from PBMCs. The receptors originated from a human donor with Susac syndrome.

The genes are TRBV7-9 and TRBJ2-3; D perhaps matches TRBD2 (7 bases). Trimming left V 2 bases short and J 1 base short, with 16 bases between. Per the germline V gene, CDR1 is SEHNR and CDR2 is FQNEAQ (reference sequence). The CDR3 totals 17 residues. CDR3 sequence: CASSLRGAGARTDTQYF. CDR3 nucleotides: TGTGCCAGCAGCTTAAGGGGGGCGGGGGCCCGCACAGATACGCAGTATTTT.

The genes are TRBV9 and TRBJ2-2, with D perhaps TRBD1 (6 bases). The germline gives CDR1 SGDLS, CDR2 YYNGEE. The CDR3 loop spans 13 amino acids. V was pared by 7 bases and J by 1 base, with 8 bases between. The CDR3 here is CASGQQNTGELFF. CDR3 nucleotide sequence: TGTGCCAGCGGACAGCAGAACACCGGGGAGCTGTTTTTT.

The rearrangement joins TRBV20-1 to TRBJ2-7; 11 nucleotides match TRBD2. The length of the CDR3 is 15 residues. J was trimmed by 5 bases and V by 5 bases; bases with no gene match: 11. Germline V gene data show CDR1 as DFQATT and CDR2 as SNEGSKA (reference sequence). CDR3 DNA sequence: TGCAGTGCTTGCTTGCGGACTAGCGGGTCGGACGAGCAGTACTTC. This encodes CSACLRTSGSDEQYF.

The chain uses TRBV20-1 and TRBJ2-3; a possible D gene is TRBD2 (6 bases). The CDR3 has 15 amino acids. From germline, CDR1 is DFQATT and CDR2 SNEGSKA (reference sequence). Trimming shortened V by 6 bases and J by 3 bases, and 19 bases separated the two germline ends. The CDR3 sequence is CSAHRLPGGTDTQYF. In DNA form, the CDR3 reads TGCAGTGCCCACCGGCTGCCCGGGGGTACAGATACGCAGTATTTT.

The rearrangement uses TRBV5-1 and TRBJ2-7; D is perhaps TRBD1 or TRBD2 (5 bases each). The CDR3 runs 14 residues. Trimming shortened V by 4 bases and J by 6 bases, and 17 bases separated the two germline ends. CDR1 and CDR2 (germline): SGHRS, YFSETQ. In DNA, the CDR3 is TGCGCCAGCAGCCAGCCGGGACCCGGGGTCGAGCAGTACTTC. Translated, it gives CASSQPGPGVEQYF.

This chain links TRBV11-2 with TRBJ1-2; 7 positions agree with TRBD1. Germline lookup yields CDR1 SGHAT and CDR2 FQNNGV. This CDR3 comprises 12 residues. The ends lost 4 bases at V and 10 bases at J; junction bases unmatched: 6. CDR3: CASSSRTGPYTF. CDR3 coding DNA: TGTGCCAGCAGCTCCCGGACAGGACCCTACACCTTC.

V and J are TRBV7-9 and TRBJ2-7; D is unresolved. V was trimmed by 5 bases and J by 6 bases, leaving 8 bases between them. The CDR3 consists of 11 residues. Germline V CDR1 and CDR2: SEHNR, FQNEAQ (reference sequence). This chain's CDR3 is CASSQEGEQYF. CDR3 DNA sequence: TGTGCCAGCAGCCAAGAAGGCGAGCAGTACTTC.

This clonotype was seen a single time. This chain joins TRBV7-9 and TRBJ2-2; D may be TRBD2 (5 bases). Germline CDR1 is SEHNR and CDR2 is FQNEAQ (reference sequence). The CDR3 is made up of 13 amino acids. V was shortened by 8 bases and J by 6 bases, with 13 bases between the two germline ends. DNA for the CDR3: TGTGCCAGCGCTGACCCCGGGGCCGGGGAGCTGTTTTTT. Protein product: CASADPGAGELFF.

This chain uses TRBV5-1 with TRBJ2-3, with D perhaps TRBD2 (5 bases). Germline V gives CDR1 SGHRS, CDR2 YFSETQ. V was trimmed by 3 bases and J by 3 bases, leaving 11 bases between them. The CDR3 is made up of 14 amino acids. CDR3 nucleotides: TGCGCCAGCAGCTATCTGTCGGGGACAGATACGCAGTATTTT. This sequence encodes CASSYLSGTDTQYF.

This chain links TRBV5-1 with TRBJ2-5; 10 bases align to TRBD1. Germline V gene sequence: CDR1 SGHRS, CDR2 YFSETQ. CDR3 length: 16 residues. J lost 5 bases, V lost 4 bases, and 11 bases had no gene match. The CDR3 region has the DNA TGCGCCAGCAGCGTTACGACAGGGGGCAGAGGCGAGACCCAGTACTTC. It translates to CASSVTTGGRGETQYF.

This clonotype was detected once. In nucleotides, the CDR3 is TGTGCCAGCTCACCAAACCTAACGACAGGGGGCTTCAACGAGCAGTACTTC. This encodes CASSPNLTTGGFNEQYF. The gene calls are TRBV18 and TRBJ2-7; the match to TRBD1 covers 10 bases. Germline loops: CDR1 KGHSH, CDR2 LQKENI. The CDR3 runs to 17 residues. After removal of 2 bases from V and 5 bases from J, the junction contained 12 bases not matched to a gene.

The genes are TRBV20-1 and TRBJ2-7, with 7 bases identical to TRBD1. Germline CDR1 reads DFQATT; CDR2 reads SNEGSKA (reference sequence). Trimming removed 5 bases from V and 3 bases from J; junction bases left unmatched: 4. The CDR3 runs to 12 residues. The CDR3 reads CSAARDSYEQYF. CDR3 bases: TGCAGTGCTGCACGGGACAGCTACGAGCAGTACTTC.

This clonotype was counted once. CDR3 sequence reads: CASSPPPGLAGGAYNEQFF. The DNA for the CDR3 is TGTGCCAGCAGCCCCCCACCCGGACTAGCGGGGGGCGCCTACAATGAGCAGTTCTTC. The chain employs TRBV7-2 and TRBJ2-1, with TRBD2 identical over 14 bases. This CDR3 is 19 amino acids long. With 5 bases clipped from V and 2 bases from J, the junction kept 11 bases outside the gene matches. Germline V gives CDR1 SGHTA, CDR2 FQGNSA.

This chain links TRBV11-2 with TRBJ1-3, with a weak D call TRBD1 (5 bases). CDR3 length equals 14 residues. Germline CDR1 is SGHAT and CDR2 is FQNNGV. The germline V and J ends were trimmed by 5 bases and 1 base, with 9 bases remaining between them. CDR3 region: CASSPGTSGNTIYF. CDR3 bases: TGTGCCAGCAGCCCCGGGACTTCTGGAAACACCATATATTTT.

This clonotype occurred a few times. The chain employs TRBV7-2 and TRBJ2-2; D is perhaps TRBD1 (6 bases). The germline CDR1 and CDR2 sequences are SGHTA and FQGNSA. V lost 5 bases and J lost 4, with 14 bases in between. The CDR3 totals 15 residues. As DNA, the CDR3 is TGTGCCAGCAGCCACAGGGAGAAGGGCACCGGGGAGCTGTTTTTT. Translation: CASSHREKGTGELFF.

The V and J genes are TRBV20-1 and TRBJ2-7; 11 bases agree with TRBD1. After removal of 2 bases from V and 7 bases from J, the junction contained 19 bases not matched to a gene. The CDR3 has 18 amino acids. Germline CDR1 is DFQATT and CDR2 is SNEGSKA (reference sequence). Written as DNA, the CDR3 is TGCAGTGCTAGACCTCTCCGGGACAGGGGGAATCGAGGGGGGGAGCAGTACTTC. It yields the protein CSARPLRDRGNRGGEQYF.

V and J are TRBV19 and TRBJ2-7, with D perhaps assigned TRBD1 or TRBD2 (5 bases each). The CDR3 consists of 14 residues. The V end was cut by 3 bases, the J end by 5 bases, with 14 bases between. Germline assignment: CDR1 LNHDA and CDR2 SQIVND (reference sequence). The CDR3 region is CASSMTRGDNEQYF. The CDR3 DNA reads as TGTGCCAGTAGTATGACCAGAGGGGATAACGAGCAGTACTTC.

The V gene is TRBV6-2 or TRBV6-3, the J gene TRBJ2-1; D is uncertain. CDR3 length: 12 residues. The germline V gene encodes CDR1 MNHEY and CDR2 SVGEGT. Trimming removed 5 bases at V and 10 bases at J, with 12 bases between. CDR3 region: CASSPRLREQFF. The CDR3 DNA follows: TGTGCCAGCAGTCCCCGACTTCGGGAGCAGTTCTTC.

The rearrangement joins TRBV12-3 or TRBV12-4 to TRBJ1-5; D gene unclear. This CDR3 is 14 amino acids long. Trimming took 6 bases from V and 1 from J, leaving 10 bases between them. The CDR3 coding sequence is TGTGCCAGCAGCCCGGTAACCAGCAATCAGCCCCAGCATTTT. Its translation is CASSPVTSNQPQHF.

This chain connects TRBV30 to TRBJ1-1; no reliable D call. This CDR3 is built from 12 residues. The germline CDR1 and CDR2 sequences are GTSNPN and SVGIG (reference sequence). Trimming shortened V by 3 bases and J by 6 bases, and 11 bases separated the two germline ends. Here the CDR3 reads CAWRPQDAEAFF. The CDR3 DNA reads as TGTGCCTGGAGACCGCAAGACGCTGAAGCTTTCTTT.

The rearrangement uses TRBV3-1 and TRBJ1-3; D unresolved. With 1 base removed from V and 0 bases from J, the gap between germline ends came to 4 bases. The CDR3 is 14 residues long. CDR1 and CDR2 from the germline V gene are LGHDT and YNNKEL (reference sequence). CDR3 nucleotides: TGTGCCAGCAGCCAAGTGGGCTCTGGAAACACCATATATTTT. Translating gives CASSQVGSGNTIYF.